The source of this T cell receptor beta chain is a study of T cell repertoires in cytomegalovirus infection. TCRdb recomputed calls from the reads with MiXCR, one row per CDR3 protein. The sample contains a few hundred thousand distinct CDR3 sequences, 20% to 30% of which appear only once. The CDR3 runs to 14 residues. Trimming stripped 4 bases from V and 5 bases from J, with 11 bases between. Germline values: CDR1 LGHNA, CDR2 YNFKEQ. Details on this clonotype: What it binds is not known.

The chain uses TRBV4-2 and TRBJ2-2; D call uncertain. The source is a human donor in good health (CMV status not recorded). Some clones in this sample may be carry-over from other donors' samples. This material consisted of cultured PBMCs, taken from culture after CMV antigen stimulation. In nucleotides, the CDR3 is TGTGCCAGCAGCCCCCGAGACTCAACCGGGGAGCTGTTTTTT. Encoded protein: CASSPRDSTGELFF.